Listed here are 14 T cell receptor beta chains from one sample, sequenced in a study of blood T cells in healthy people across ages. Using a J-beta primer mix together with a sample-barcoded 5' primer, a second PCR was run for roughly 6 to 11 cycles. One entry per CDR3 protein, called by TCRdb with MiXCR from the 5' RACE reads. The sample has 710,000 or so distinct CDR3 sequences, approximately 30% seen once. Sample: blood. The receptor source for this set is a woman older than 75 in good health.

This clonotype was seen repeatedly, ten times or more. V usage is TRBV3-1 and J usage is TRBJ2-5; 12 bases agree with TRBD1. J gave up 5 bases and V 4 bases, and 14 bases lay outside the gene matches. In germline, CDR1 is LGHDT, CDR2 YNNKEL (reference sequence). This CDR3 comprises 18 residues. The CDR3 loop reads CASSLLGGQGARGETQYF. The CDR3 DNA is TGTGCCAGCAGCCTCCTGGGGGGACAGGGGGCGCGAGGGGAGACCCAGTACTTC.

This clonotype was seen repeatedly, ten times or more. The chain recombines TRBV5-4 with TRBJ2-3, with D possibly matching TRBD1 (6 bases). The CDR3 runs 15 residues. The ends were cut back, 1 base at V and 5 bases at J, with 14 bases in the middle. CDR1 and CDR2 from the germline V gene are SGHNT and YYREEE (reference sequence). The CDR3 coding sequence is TGTGCCAGCAGCTTGACAGGGCGGGCCGGAGATACGCAGTATTTT. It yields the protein CASSLTGRAGDTQYF.

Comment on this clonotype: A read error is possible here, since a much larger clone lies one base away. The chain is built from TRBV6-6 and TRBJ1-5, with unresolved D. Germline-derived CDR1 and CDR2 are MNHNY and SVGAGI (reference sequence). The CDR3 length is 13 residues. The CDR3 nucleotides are TGTGCCGGCAGTTTGGTCAGAGAACAGCCCCAGCATTTT. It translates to CAGSLVREQPQHF.

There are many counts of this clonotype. Here the CDR3 DNA reads TGCGCCAGCAGTCCAGAGGTCTTGTATGGCTACACCTTC. It translates to CASSPEVLYGYTF. This chain links TRBV4-1 with TRBJ1-2, with D hard to call. This CDR3 contains 13 residues. V dropped 6 bases and J dropped 5 bases, with 13 bases sitting between them. The germline gives CDR1 MGHRA, CDR2 YSYEKL.

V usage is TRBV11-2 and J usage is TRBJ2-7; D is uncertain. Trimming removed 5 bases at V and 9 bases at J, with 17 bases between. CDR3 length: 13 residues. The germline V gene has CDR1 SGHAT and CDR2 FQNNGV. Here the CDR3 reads CASSPGTVTAQYF. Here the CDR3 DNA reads TGTGCCAGCAGCCCAGGAACAGTTACGGCGCAGTACTTC.

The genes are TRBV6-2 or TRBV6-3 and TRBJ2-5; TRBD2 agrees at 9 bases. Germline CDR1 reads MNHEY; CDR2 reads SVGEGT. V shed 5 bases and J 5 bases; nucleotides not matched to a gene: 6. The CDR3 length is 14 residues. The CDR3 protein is CASSGGGAKETQYF. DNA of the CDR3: TGTGCCAGCAGTGGCGGGGGGGCCAAGGAGACCCAGTACTTC.

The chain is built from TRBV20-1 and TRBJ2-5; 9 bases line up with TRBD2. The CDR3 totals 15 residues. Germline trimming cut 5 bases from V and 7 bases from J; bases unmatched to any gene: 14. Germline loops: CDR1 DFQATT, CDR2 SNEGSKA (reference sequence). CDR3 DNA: TGCAGTGCTCCCCCCTCAGCGGGGGGCCGTGGGACCCAGTACTTC. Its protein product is CSAPPSAGGRGTQYF.

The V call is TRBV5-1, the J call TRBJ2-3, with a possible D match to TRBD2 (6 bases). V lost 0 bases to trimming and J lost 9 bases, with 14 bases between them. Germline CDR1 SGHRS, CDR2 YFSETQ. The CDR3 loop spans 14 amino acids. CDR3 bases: TGCGCCAGCAGCTTGGATGCAGGGAGGAGGACGCAGTATTTT. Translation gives CASSLDAGRRTQYF.

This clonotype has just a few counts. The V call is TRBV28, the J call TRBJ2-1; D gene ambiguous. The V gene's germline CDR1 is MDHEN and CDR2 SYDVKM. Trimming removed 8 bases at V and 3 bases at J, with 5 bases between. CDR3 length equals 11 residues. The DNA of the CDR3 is TGTGCCAGCGAGGACTACAATGAGCAGTTCTTC. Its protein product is CASEDYNEQFF.

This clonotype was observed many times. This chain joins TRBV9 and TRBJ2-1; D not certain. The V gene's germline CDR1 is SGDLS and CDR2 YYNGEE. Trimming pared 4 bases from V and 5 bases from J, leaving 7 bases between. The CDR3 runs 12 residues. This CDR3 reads CASSPRDNEQFF. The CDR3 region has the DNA TGTGCCAGCAGCCCCCGAGACAATGAGCAGTTCTTC.

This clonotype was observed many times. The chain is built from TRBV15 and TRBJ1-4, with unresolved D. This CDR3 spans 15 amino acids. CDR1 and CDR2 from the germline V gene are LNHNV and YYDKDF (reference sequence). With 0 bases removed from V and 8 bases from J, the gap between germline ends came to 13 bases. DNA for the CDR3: TGTGCCACCAGCAGAGAAAGAGCGGTAGGGGAAAAACTGTTTTTT. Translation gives CATSRERAVGEKLFF. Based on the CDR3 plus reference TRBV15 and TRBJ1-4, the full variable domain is DAMVIQNPRYQVTQFGKPVTLSCSQTLNHNVMYWYQQKSSQAPKLLFHYYDKDFNNEADTPDNFQSRRPNTSFCFLDIRSPGLGDTAMYLCATSRERAVGEKLFFGSGTQLSVL.

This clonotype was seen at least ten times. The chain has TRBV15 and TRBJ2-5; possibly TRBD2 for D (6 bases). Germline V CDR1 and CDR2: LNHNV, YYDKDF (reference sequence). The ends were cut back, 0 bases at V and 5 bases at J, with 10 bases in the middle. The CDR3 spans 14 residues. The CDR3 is CATSRDLGRETQYF. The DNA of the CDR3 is TGTGCCACCAGCAGAGATCTAGGGAGGGAGACCCAGTACTTC.

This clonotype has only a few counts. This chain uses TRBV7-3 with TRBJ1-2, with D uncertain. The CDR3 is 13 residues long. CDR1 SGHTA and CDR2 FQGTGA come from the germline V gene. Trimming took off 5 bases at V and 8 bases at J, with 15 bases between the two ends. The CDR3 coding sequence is TGTGCCAGCAGCAGAGACACCCTAGGGGGCTACACCTTC. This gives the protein CASSRDTLGGYTF. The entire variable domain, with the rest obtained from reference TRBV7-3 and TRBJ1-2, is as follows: GAGVSQTPSNKVTEKGKYVELRCDPISGHTALYWYRQSLGQGPEFLIYFQGTGAADDSGLPNDRFFAVRPEGSVSTLKIQRTERGDSAVYLCASSRDTLGGYTFGSGTRLTVV.

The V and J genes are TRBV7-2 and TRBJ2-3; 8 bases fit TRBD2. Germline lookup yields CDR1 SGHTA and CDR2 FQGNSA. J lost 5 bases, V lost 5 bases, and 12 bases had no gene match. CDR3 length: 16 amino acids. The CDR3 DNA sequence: TGTGCCAGCAGCCCGGGGCCCGGGGGGGTGGGAGATACGCAGTATTTT. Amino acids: CASSPGPGGVGDTQYF.